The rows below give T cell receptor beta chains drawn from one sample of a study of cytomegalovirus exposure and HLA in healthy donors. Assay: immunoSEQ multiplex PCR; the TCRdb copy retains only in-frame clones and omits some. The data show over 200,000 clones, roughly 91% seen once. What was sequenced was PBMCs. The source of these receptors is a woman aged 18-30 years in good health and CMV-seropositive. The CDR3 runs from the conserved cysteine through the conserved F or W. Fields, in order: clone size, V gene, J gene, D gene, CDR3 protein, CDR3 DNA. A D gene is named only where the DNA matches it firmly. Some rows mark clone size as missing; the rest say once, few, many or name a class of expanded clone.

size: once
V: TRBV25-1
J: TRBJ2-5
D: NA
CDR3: CASSADGSQYF
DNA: TGTGCCAGCAGCGCTGACGGGTCCCAGTACTTC

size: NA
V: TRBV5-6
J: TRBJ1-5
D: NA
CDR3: CASSPGRGRGNQPQHF
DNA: TGTGCCAGCAGCCCGGGGAGGGGCCGGGGCAATCAGCCCCAGCATTTT

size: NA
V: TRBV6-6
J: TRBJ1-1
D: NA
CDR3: CASSYKADNTEAFF
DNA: TGTGCCAGCAGTTACAAGGCGGATAACACTGAAGCTTTCTTT

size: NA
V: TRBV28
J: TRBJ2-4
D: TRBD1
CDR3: CASSPSGQQNIQYF
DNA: TGTGCCAGCAGCCCGTCGGGACAGCAAAACATTCAGTACTTC

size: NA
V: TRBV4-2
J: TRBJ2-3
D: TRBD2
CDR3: CASSQELAGDGEGTQYF
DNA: TGTGCCAGCAGCCAAGAGCTAGCGGGAGATGGGGAAGGTACGCAGTATTTT

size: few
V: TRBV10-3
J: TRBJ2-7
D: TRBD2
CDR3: CAIRGTSGHSYEQYF
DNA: TGTGCCATCAGAGGGACTAGCGGACACAGTTACGAGCAGTACTTC

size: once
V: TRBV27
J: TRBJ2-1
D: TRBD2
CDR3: CASSFGLAGYNEQFF
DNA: TGTGCCAGCAGTTTCGGACTAGCGGGATACAATGAGCAGTTCTTC

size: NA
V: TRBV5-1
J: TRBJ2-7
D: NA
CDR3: CASSLAPGVLSYEQYF
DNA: TGCGCCAGCAGCTTGGCCCCAGGGGTGCTCTCCTACGAGCAGTACTTC

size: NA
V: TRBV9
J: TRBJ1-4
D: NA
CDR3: CASSVDLEGPGANEKLFF
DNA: TGTGCCAGCAGCGTAGATCTCGAGGGCCCGGGGGCTAATGAAAAACTGTTTTTT

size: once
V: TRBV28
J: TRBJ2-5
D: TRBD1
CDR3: CASLGQAQETQYF
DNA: TGTGCCAGCCTAGGACAGGCGCAAGAGACCCAGTACTTC

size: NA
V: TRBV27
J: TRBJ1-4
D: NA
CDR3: CASSFGGLGEKLFF
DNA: TGTGCCAGCAGTTTTGGAGGGCTCGGTGAAAAACTGTTTTTT

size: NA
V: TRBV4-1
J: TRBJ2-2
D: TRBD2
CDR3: CASSHGGSGPGELFF
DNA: TGCGCCAGCAGCCACGGGGGGAGCGGACCCGGGGAGCTGTTTTTT

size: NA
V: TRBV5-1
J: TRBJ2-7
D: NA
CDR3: CASSPDIAVTYEQYF
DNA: TGCGCCAGCAGCCCGGACATTGCAGTAACCTACGAGCAGTACTTC

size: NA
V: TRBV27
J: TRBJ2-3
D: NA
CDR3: CASSLPYTDTQYF
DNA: TGTGCCAGCAGTTTGCCCTACACAGATACGCAGTATTTT

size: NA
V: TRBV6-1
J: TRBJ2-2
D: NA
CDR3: CASLGQITGELFF
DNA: TGTGCCAGCCTGGGACAAATCACCGGGGAGCTGTTTTTT

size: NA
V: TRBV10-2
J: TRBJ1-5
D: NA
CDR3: CATRDRTNQPQHF
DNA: TGCGCCACCCGAGACAGGACCAATCAGCCCCAGCATTTT

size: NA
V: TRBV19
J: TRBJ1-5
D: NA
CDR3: CASSIDLGEAWQPQHF
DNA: TGTGCCAGTAGTATAGATCTCGGGGAAGCCTGGCAGCCCCAGCATTTT

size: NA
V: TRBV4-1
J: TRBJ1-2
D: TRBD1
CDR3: CASSQPRQGGNYGYTF
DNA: TGCGCCAGCAGCCAACCGAGACAGGGGGGGAACTATGGCTACACCTTC

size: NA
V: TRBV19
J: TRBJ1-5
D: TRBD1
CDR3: CASKGGGQGNQPQHF
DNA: TGTGCCAGTAAGGGGGGGGGACAGGGTAATCAGCCCCAGCATTTT

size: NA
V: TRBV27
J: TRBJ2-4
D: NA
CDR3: CASSSNRWGPENIQYF
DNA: TGTGCCAGCAGTTCGAACCGCTGGGGGCCAGAAAACATTCAGTACTTC

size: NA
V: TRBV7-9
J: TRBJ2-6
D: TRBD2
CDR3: CASSSLAGVAVSGANVLTF
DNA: TGTGCCAGCAGCTCATTAGCGGGAGTGGCCGTCTCTGGGGCCAACGTCCTGACTTTC

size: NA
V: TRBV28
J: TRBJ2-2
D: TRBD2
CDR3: CASGTSGRGNTGELFF
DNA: TGTGCCAGCGGGACTAGCGGGAGGGGTAACACCGGGGAGCTGTTTTTT

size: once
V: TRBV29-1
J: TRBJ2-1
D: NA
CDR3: CSVAPGLPTEQFF
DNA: TGCAGCGTCGCCCCGGGACTCCCGACTGAGCAGTTCTTC

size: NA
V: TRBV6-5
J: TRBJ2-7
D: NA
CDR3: CASSPQGLKAEQYF
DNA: TGTGCCAGCAGTCCCCAGGGCCTTAAGGCCGAGCAGTACTTC

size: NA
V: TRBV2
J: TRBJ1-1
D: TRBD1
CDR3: CASRKSRDREGEAFF
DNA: TGTGCCAGCAGGAAGTCCCGGGACAGGGAAGGGGAAGCTTTCTTT

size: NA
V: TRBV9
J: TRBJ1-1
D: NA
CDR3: CASSAPTGKDTEAFF
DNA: TGTGCCAGCAGCGCACCCACGGGTAAGGACACTGAAGCTTTCTTT

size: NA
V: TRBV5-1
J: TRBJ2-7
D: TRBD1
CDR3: CASSSGQKTYEQYF
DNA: TGCGCCAGCAGCTCGGGACAGAAAACCTACGAGCAGTACTTC

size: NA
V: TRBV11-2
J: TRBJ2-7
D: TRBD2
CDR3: CASSFTSGSYEQYF
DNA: TGTGCCAGCAGCTTTACTAGCGGCTCCTACGAGCAGTACTTC

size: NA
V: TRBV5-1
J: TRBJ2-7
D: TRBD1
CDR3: CASTLGTGAYEQYF
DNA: TGCGCCAGCACCTTAGGGACAGGCGCCTACGAGCAGTACTTC

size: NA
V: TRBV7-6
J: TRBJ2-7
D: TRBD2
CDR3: CASSLVVAGGLEQYF
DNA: TGTGCCAGCAGCTTAGTGGTAGCGGGAGGGCTAGAGCAGTACTTC

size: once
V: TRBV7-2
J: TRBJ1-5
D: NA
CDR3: CASSSRTASNQPQHF
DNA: TGTGCCAGCAGCTCAAGGACAGCCAGCAATCAGCCCCAGCATTTT

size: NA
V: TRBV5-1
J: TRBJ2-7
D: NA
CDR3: CASSLAIPSEQYF
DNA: TGCGCCAGCAGCCTCGCTATCCCCTCCGAGCAGTACTTC

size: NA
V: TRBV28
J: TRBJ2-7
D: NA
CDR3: CASSPFRGAHEQYF
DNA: TGTGCCAGCAGTCCGTTCAGGGGGGCCCACGAGCAGTACTTC

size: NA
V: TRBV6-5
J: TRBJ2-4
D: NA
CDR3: CASSFDFRGGITYF
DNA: TGTGCCAGCAGTTTTGACTTTCGCGGCGGGATCACGTACTTC

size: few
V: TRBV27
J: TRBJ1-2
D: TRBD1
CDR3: CASTPRQGDYGYTF
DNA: TGTGCCAGCACCCCTAGACAGGGGGACTATGGCTACACCTTC

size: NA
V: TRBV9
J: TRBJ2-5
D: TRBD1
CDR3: CASSEAGQGVQETQYF
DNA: TGTGCCAGCAGCGAGGCGGGACAGGGGGTACAAGAGACCCAGTACTTC

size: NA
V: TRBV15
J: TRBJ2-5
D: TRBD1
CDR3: CATSRGRDRVLETQYF
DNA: TGTGCCACCAGCAGAGGACGGGACAGGGTTTTAGAGACCCAGTACTTC

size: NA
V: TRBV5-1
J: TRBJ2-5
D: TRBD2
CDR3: CASSYGTSGSLGRETQYF
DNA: TGCGCCAGCAGTTATGGGACTAGCGGGAGCCTCGGTAGAGAGACCCAGTACTTC

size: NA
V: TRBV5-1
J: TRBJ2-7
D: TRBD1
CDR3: CASSGTGTYEQYF
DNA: TGCGCCAGCAGTGGGACAGGGACCTACGAGCAGTACTTC

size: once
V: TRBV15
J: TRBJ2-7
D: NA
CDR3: CATSRAGLGYEQYF
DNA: TGTGCCACCAGCAGAGCTGGCCTAGGCTACGAGCAGTACTTC

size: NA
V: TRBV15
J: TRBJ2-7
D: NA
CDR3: CATSTRRETREQYF
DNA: TGTGCCACCAGCACTCGACGGGAAACGCGCGAGCAGTACTTC

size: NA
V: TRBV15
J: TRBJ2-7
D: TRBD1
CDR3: CATKPGQGAYEQYF
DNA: TGTGCCACCAAGCCGGGACAGGGCGCCTACGAGCAGTACTTC

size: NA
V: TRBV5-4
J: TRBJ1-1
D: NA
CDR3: CASSTGFLNTEAFF
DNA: TGTGCCAGCAGTACAGGGTTCCTGAACACTGAAGCTTTCTTT

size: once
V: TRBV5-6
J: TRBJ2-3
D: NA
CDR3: CASYPGWGTDTQYF
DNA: TGTGCCAGCTACCCCGGGTGGGGCACAGATACGCAGTATTTT

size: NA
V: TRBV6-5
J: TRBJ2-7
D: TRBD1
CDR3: CASSYYRGRYEQYF
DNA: TGTGCCAGCAGTTACTACAGGGGGCGATACGAGCAGTACTTC

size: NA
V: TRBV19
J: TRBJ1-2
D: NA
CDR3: CASSPVSSPGNYGYTF
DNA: TGTGCCAGTAGTCCCGTATCCTCTCCGGGAAACTATGGCTACACCTTC

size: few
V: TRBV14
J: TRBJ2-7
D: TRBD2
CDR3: CASSLGARESSYEQYF
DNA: TGTGCCAGCAGCCTTGGGGCGCGGGAGAGCTCTTACGAGCAGTACTTC

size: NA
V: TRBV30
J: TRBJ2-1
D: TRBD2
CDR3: CAWSQTSGYNEQFF
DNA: TGTGCCTGGAGTCAAACTAGCGGGTACAATGAGCAGTTCTTC

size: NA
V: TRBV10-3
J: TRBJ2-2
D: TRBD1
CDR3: CAISFQDRGANPNTGELFF
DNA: TGTGCCATCAGTTTCCAGGACAGGGGCGCAAATCCGAACACCGGGGAGCTGTTTTTT

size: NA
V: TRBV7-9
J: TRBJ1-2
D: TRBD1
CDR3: CASSIDRGDDYGYTF
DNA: TGTGCCAGCAGCATCGACAGGGGGGACGACTATGGCTACACCTTC

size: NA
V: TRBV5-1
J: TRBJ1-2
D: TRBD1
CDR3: CASSPGQGIGYTF
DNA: TGCGCCAGCAGCCCAGGACAGGGGATTGGCTACACCTTC

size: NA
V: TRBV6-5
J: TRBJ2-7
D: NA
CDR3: CASSSDYKQYF
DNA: TGTGCCAGCAGTTCCGACTATAAGCAGTACTTC

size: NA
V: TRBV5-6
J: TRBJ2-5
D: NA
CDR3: CASSTTGNGETQYF
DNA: TGTGCCAGCAGCACCACAGGGAATGGAGAGACCCAGTACTTC

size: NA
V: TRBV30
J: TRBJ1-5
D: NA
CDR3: CAWSVGPGESYYSNQPQHF
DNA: TGTGCCTGGAGTGTAGGTCCAGGGGAGTCGTATTATAGCAATCAGCCCCAGCATTTT

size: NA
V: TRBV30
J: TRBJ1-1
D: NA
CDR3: CASIKGGTEAFF
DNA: TGTGCCTCGATAAAGGGGGGGACTGAAGCTTTCTTT